What follows are 32 T cell receptor beta chains derived from one specimen sequenced in a study of graft-versus-host responses after intestinal transplantation. Generated by immunoSEQ multiplex PCR, the TCRdb table keeps only in-frame clones and is missing some. The sample gives about 39,000 clones, over 85% of which show up once; roughly a fifth is in the top ten. Their target antigens are unknown. Sequenced material: unstimulated CD8+ T cells sorted from spleen or lymph node cells, taken before transplant. All receptors derive from a human donor who was the organ donor for an intestinal transplant.

The V call is TRBV19, the J call TRBJ1-4; 7 bases align to TRBD1. CDR3 length equals 12 residues. CDR1 is LNHDA and CDR2 is SQIVND in the germline V gene (reference sequence). V trimming: 7 bases; J trimming: 7 bases; junction bases outside the gene matches: 3. CDR3 region: CASNQGGEKLFF. The CDR3, as DNA: TGTGCCAGTAATCAGGGGGGTGAAAAACTGTTTTTT.

The CDR3 sequence: CASSEEGERRDVAKNIQYF. CDR3 nucleotide sequence: TGTGCCAGCAGTGAAGAGGGTGAGAGGCGGGATGTTGCCAAAAACATTCAGTACTTC. The rearrangement uses TRBV6-1 and TRBJ2-4, with D possibly being TRBD2 (6 bases). Germline values: CDR1 MNHNS, CDR2 SASEGT. This CDR3 region has 19 residues. V was trimmed by 1 base and J by 1 base, leaving 20 bases between them.

Points on this clone: One junction end does not reproduce the germline sequence, and a read error may be involved. This rearrangement joins TRBV7-7 to TRBJ2-7; D is ambiguous. The CDR3 runs 14 residues. Germline CDR1 SSHAT, CDR2 FNYEAQ (reference sequence). The CDR3 region has the DNA TGTGCTAGCAGCTTAGCCTCAGTGAGCTACGAGCAGTACTTC. Its protein is CASSLASVSYEQYF.

The chain has TRBV30 and TRBJ2-3; TRBD2 aligns across 8 bases. Germline CDR1 is GTSNPN and CDR2 is SVGIG (reference sequence). V shed 4 bases, J shed 5 bases, and the junction held 11 bases outside the gene matches. This CDR3 is built from 15 residues. The CDR3 loop is CAWTSPGGLIDTQYF. The CDR3 DNA reads as TGTGCCTGGACCTCCCCGGGGGGGCTGATAGATACGCAGTATTTT.

This clone has a single count. The chain uses TRBV28 and TRBJ2-7; 11 bases are shared with TRBD1. The germline gives CDR1 MDHEN, CDR2 SYDVKM. The CDR3 totals 15 residues. Losses at the gene ends were 2 bases for V and 9 bases for J; bases not matched to a gene: 9. CDR3 residues: CASSLVPGQGEGQYF. The CDR3 DNA follows: TGTGCCAGCAGTTTAGTACCGGGACAGGGGGAAGGGCAGTACTTC. The whole variable domain, filled in from reference TRBV28 and TRBJ2-7, reads DVKVTQSSRYLVKRTGEKVFLECVQDMDHENMFWYRQDPGLGLRLIYFSYDVKMKEKGDIPEGYSVSREKKERFSLILESASTNQTSMYLCASSLVPGQGEGQYFGPGTRLTVT.

A word on this clone: The sample holds other DNA sequences that translate to the same CDR3. The V call is TRBV28, the J call TRBJ2-2; tentatively, D is TRBD2 (6 bases). The CDR3 has 15 residues. Germline CDR1 reads MDHEN; CDR2 reads SYDVKM. Trimming cost V 5 bases and J 1 base, with 11 bases left between them. In nucleotides, the CDR3 is TGTGCCAGCAGTACGGGGGAGATGAACACCGGGGAGCTGTTTTTT. Its protein is CASSTGEMNTGELFF.

This chain connects TRBV28 to TRBJ2-5, with 7 bases lining up with TRBD2. The CDR3 contains 16 residues. Germline CDR1 and CDR2: MDHEN and SYDVKM. J lost 4 bases, V lost 2 bases, and 10 bases had no gene match. The CDR3 here is CASSLGDGGVAETQYF. The CDR3 DNA is TGTGCCAGCAGTTTAGGGGATGGGGGGGTGGCAGAGACCCAGTACTTC.

The chain is built from TRBV7-9 and TRBJ2-7; no definite D call. Germline V gives CDR1 SEHNR, CDR2 FQNEAQ (reference sequence). V lost 5 bases and J 9 bases, leaving 14 bases between the germline ends. The CDR3 is 12 amino acids. CDR3 nucleotide sequence: TGTGCCAGCAGCCCGGACGGAACTGGGCAGTACTTC. It yields the protein CASSPDGTGQYF.

The rearrangement joins TRBV4-1 to TRBJ2-1; 9 bases fit TRBD2. The germline CDR1 and CDR2 sequences are MGHRA and YSYEKL. The V segment lost 5 bases and the J segment 3 bases; nucleotides outside the gene matches: 8. The CDR3 totals 16 residues. The DNA for the CDR3 is TGCGCCAGCAGCTACCCGACTAGCGGCCTCTACAATGAGCAGTTCTTC. Protein product: CASSYPTSGLYNEQFF.

The chain uses TRBV13 and TRBJ1-2; 7 nucleotides agree with TRBD1. From germline, CDR1 is PRHDT and CDR2 FYEKMQ (reference sequence). CDR3 length equals 15 residues. Losses at the gene ends were 4 bases for V and 3 bases for J; bases not matched to a gene: 8. This chain's CDR3 is CASSSGDSPHYGYTF. CDR3 DNA sequence: TGTGCCAGCAGCTCCGGGGACAGTCCTCACTATGGCTACACCTTC. Complete variable domain (other parts from reference TRBV13 and TRBJ1-2): AAGVIQSPRHLIKEKRETATLKCYPIPRHDTVYWYQQGPGQDPQFLISFYEKMQSDKGSIPDRFSAQQFSDYHSELNMSSLELGDSALYFCASSSGDSPHYGYTFGSGTRLTVV.

The chain uses TRBV7-9 and TRBJ2-1; tentative D call: TRBD2 (6 bases). V was pared by 1 base and J by 7 bases, with 11 bases between. CDR1 and CDR2 from the germline V gene are SEHNR and FQNEAQ (reference sequence). The CDR3 has 14 amino acids. The CDR3 DNA is TGTGCCAGCAGCTTAGGAGGGGCGGGGAATGAGCAGTTCTTC. Translated: CASSLGGAGNEQFF.

The chain carries TRBV10-1 and TRBJ1-1, with D perhaps TRBD1 (5 bases). The CDR3 is 14 amino acids. The germline gives CDR1 WNHNN, CDR2 SYGVQD (reference sequence). V dropped 0 bases and J dropped 5 bases, with 10 bases sitting between them. CDR3 amino acids: CASSESRGVTEAFF. DNA for the CDR3: TGCGCCAGCAGTGAGTCGAGGGGAGTAACTGAAGCTTTCTTT.

The CDR3 nucleotides are TGTGCCAGCAAGGAGACAGGCAACACAGATACGCAGTATTTT. It specifies CASKETGNTDTQYF. The rearrangement uses TRBV28 and TRBJ2-3; maybe TRBD1 (6 bases). The germline V and J ends were trimmed by 7 bases and 2 bases, with 13 bases remaining between them. Germline V gene lookup returns CDR1 MDHEN and CDR2 SYDVKM. The CDR3 loop spans 14 amino acids.

The chain uses TRBV4-1 and TRBJ2-1; no firm D call. V was pared by 3 bases and J by 6 bases, with 3 bases between. Germline V CDR1 and CDR2: MGHRA, YSYEKL. The CDR3 consists of 11 residues. CDR3 loop: CASSQGNEQFF. The CDR3 DNA is TGCGCCAGCAGCCAGGGCAATGAGCAGTTCTTC.

The chain recombines TRBV5-7 with TRBJ1-6; D ambiguous. TRBV5-7 is an ORF, and what it does is uncertain. This CDR3 spans 12 amino acids. The V gene lost 5 bases and the J gene lost 7 bases, with 7 bases spanning the gap. Written as DNA, the CDR3 is TGTGCCAGCAGAAAGCAAAATTCACCCCTCCACTTT. Protein sequence: CASRKQNSPLHF.

As DNA, the CDR3 is TGTGCCAGCACCCTGACCGAAGACAGGTACTCCACCGGGGAGCTGTTTTTT. Protein sequence: CASTLTEDRYSTGELFF. V and J are TRBV28 and TRBJ2-2; tentatively, D is TRBD1 (6 bases). Germline CDR1 MDHEN, CDR2 SYDVKM. The CDR3 totals 17 residues. Trimming cost V 7 bases and J 4 bases, with 22 bases left between them. Together with reference TRBV28 and TRBJ2-2, the CDR3 gives the full variable domain: DVKVTQSSRYLVKRTGEKVFLECVQDMDHENMFWYRQDPGLGLRLIYFSYDVKMKEKGDIPEGYSVSREKKERFSLILESASTNQTSMYLCASTLTEDRYSTGELFFGEGSRLTVL.

The chain combines TRBV15 with TRBJ2-1; 7 bases agree with TRBD1. CDR3 size: 15 residues. V dropped 6 bases and J dropped 3; count of bases not matched to a gene: 8. CDR1 LNHNV and CDR2 YYDKDF come from the germline V gene (reference sequence). CDR3 DNA: TGTGCCACCAGTGAGACAGGGCAGGACTACAATGAGCAGTTCTTC. Amino acids: CATSETGQDYNEQFF.

The chain carries TRBV5-1 and TRBJ2-7; 8 bases are shared with TRBD1. The V gene end was trimmed by 0 bases and the J gene end by 5 bases; junction bases not matched to a gene: 10. The CDR3 loop spans 16 amino acids. Germline loops: CDR1 SGHRS, CDR2 YFSETQ. The CDR3 DNA is TGCGCCAGCAGCTTGGCCCCAGGGGGCGCTCAGAACGAGCAGTACTTC. This translates into CASSLAPGGAQNEQYF.

The rearrangement links TRBV28 to TRBJ2-3; TRBD1 is a possible D gene (6 bases). V dropped 4 bases and J dropped 6 bases, with 23 bases sitting between them. Per the germline V gene, CDR1 is MDHEN and CDR2 is SYDVKM. The CDR3 is made up of 17 amino acids. CDR3 in DNA: TGTGCCAGCAGTTCAGAATTCCGGGACAACAAAGCGGATACGCAGTATTTT. This encodes CASSSEFRDNKADTQYF.

J is TRBJ2-3 and V is TRBV5-6, with D unclear. V was clipped by 3 bases and J by 0 bases, with 11 bases between them. CDR3 length: 15 residues. Germline CDR1 and CDR2: SGHDT and YYEEEE. The DNA for the CDR3 is TGTGCCAGCAGCTCGATCGACGTAAGCACAGATACGCAGTATTTT. Residues: CASSSIDVSTDTQYF.

This chain links TRBV9 with TRBJ2-7; 9 bases align to TRBD2. Unmatched junction bases numbered 10, after V lost 4 bases and J lost 5 bases. CDR1 is SGDLS, CDR2 YYNGEE, per germline. The CDR3 has 15 amino acids. The CDR3 here is CASSSLAGDRHEQYF. DNA of the CDR3: TGTGCCAGCAGCTCCTTAGCGGGAGATAGGCACGAGCAGTACTTC.

The gene calls are TRBV30 and TRBJ2-3; 12 nucleotides agree with TRBD2. Germline V gives CDR1 GTSNPN, CDR2 SVGIG (reference sequence). V lost 4 bases to trimming and J lost 2 bases; unmatched junction nucleotides: 1. The CDR3 sequence is 14 residues long. The CDR3 loop is CAWTSGRATDTQYF. The CDR3, as DNA: TGTGCCTGGACTAGCGGGAGGGCCACAGATACGCAGTATTTT. The full variable domain, completed using reference TRBV30 and TRBJ2-3, is SQTIHQWPATLVQPVGSPLSLECTVEGTSNPNLYWYRQAAGRGLQLLFYSVGIGQISSEVPQNLSASRPQDRQFILSSKKLLLSDSGFYLCAWTSGRATDTQYFGPGTRLTVL.

The chain links TRBV27 to TRBJ2-5; 8 bases are shared with TRBD2. CDR1 is MNHEY, CDR2 SMNVEV, per germline (reference sequence). After removal of 6 bases from V and 7 bases from J, the junction contained 10 bases not matched to a gene. The CDR3 is 14 amino acids. The CDR3 loop is CASSAGLAVGTQYF. For the CDR3, the DNA is TGTGCCAGCAGCGCCGGACTAGCCGTGGGGACCCAGTACTTC.

This clone is a singleton in its sample. Here the CDR3 DNA reads TGCGCCAGCAGCCAACGCCTGGGACAGGTTTCTACCGGGGAGCTGTTTTTT. Protein: CASSQRLGQVSTGELFF. The chain carries TRBV4-3 and TRBJ2-2, with 8 bases aligning to TRBD1. The germline gives CDR1 LGHNA, CDR2 YSLEER. J lost 5 bases, V lost 2 bases, and 10 bases had no gene match. This CDR3 has 17 amino acids.

The chain joins TRBV29-1 to TRBJ2-7; 8 bases fit TRBD2. After removal of 4 bases from V and 4 bases from J, the junction contained 6 bases not matched to a gene. From germline, CDR1 is SQVTM and CDR2 ANQGSEA. CDR3 size: 13 residues. CDR3 sequence: CSVAAGGGYEQYF. DNA for the CDR3: TGCAGCGTTGCTGCGGGAGGAGGATACGAGCAGTACTTC.

The V and J genes are TRBV9 and TRBJ2-3; a possible D gene is TRBD1 (5 bases). Germline CDR1 and CDR2: SGDLS and YYNGEE. This CDR3 is built from 13 residues. The germline V and J ends were trimmed by 0 bases and 4 bases, with 6 bases remaining between them. CDR3 coding DNA: TGTGCCAGCAGCGTAGGGGGCGCAGATACGCAGTATTTT. Protein product: CASSVGGADTQYF.

The chain has TRBV29-1 and TRBJ2-7; the match to TRBD1 covers 8 bases. Germline V gene data show CDR1 as SQVTM and CDR2 as ANQGSEA. The CDR3 loop spans 12 amino acids. Losses at the gene ends were 6 bases for V and 3 bases for J; bases not matched to a gene: 4. The CDR3 reads CSVETGGYEQYF. CDR3 bases: TGCAGCGTGGAAACAGGGGGCTACGAGCAGTACTTC.

In DNA, the CDR3 is TGTGCCAGCAGCTTCACAACAGGCGGGGCTGGGACCGGGGAGCTGTTTTTT. It translates to CASSFTTGGAGTGELFF. V is TRBV7-6 and J is TRBJ2-2; maybe TRBD2 (6 bases). Between the trimmed V and J ends, which lost 3 bases and 5 bases, there was a span of 19 bases. The CDR3 runs 17 residues. CDR1 is SGHVS and CDR2 is FNYEAQ in the germline V gene.

The gene calls are TRBV7-9 and TRBJ2-1; 8 bases are a match to TRBD2. The V and J ends lost 11 bases and 8 bases, in that order; junction bases with no gene match: 17. The germline V gene has CDR1 SEHNR and CDR2 FQNEAQ (reference sequence). The CDR3 length is 15 residues. The CDR3 loop reads CASSRREREIHEQFF. The DNA for the CDR3 is TGTGCCTCCTCCCGGAGGGAGCGGGAGATTCATGAGCAGTTCTTC.

This chain links TRBV27 with TRBJ1-1; D is uncertain. The germline V gene encodes CDR1 MNHEY and CDR2 SMNVEV (reference sequence). V gave up 3 bases and J gave up 1 base, with 6 bases separating them. The CDR3 spans 13 residues. The CDR3 DNA is TGTGCCAGCAGTTTGGGGAGGAACACTGAAGCTTTCTTT. As protein: CASSLGRNTEAFF.

This clone has a single count. Other nucleotide sequences in the sample specify the same CDR3. The rearrangement uses TRBV4-2 and TRBJ2-7, with D perhaps matching TRBD1 or TRBD2 (5 bases each). V lost 2 bases, J lost 4 bases, and 9 bases lay in between. Per germline, CDR1 LGHNA and CDR2 YNFKEQ. The CDR3 covers 13 residues. The DNA for the CDR3 is TGTGCCAGCAGCCAATGGGACGGATACGAGCAGTACTTC. Its protein is CASSQWDGYEQYF.

V is TRBV9 and J is TRBJ2-1, with D possibly TRBD1 on 5 matching bases. This CDR3 is 19 amino acids long. Germline-derived CDR1 and CDR2 are SGDLS and YYNGEE. Deletions cut 0 bases from V and 2 bases from J, with 21 bases between. CDR3 sequence reads: CASSVEGPVGQITYNEQFF. The CDR3 bases are TGTGCCAGCAGCGTAGAGGGGCCCGTAGGACAAATCACCTACAATGAGCAGTTCTTC.